This T cell receptor beta chain was captured by sequencing in a study of monozygotic twins with inflammatory bowel disease. Study results and limitations: The analysis did not separate different T cell subtypes. Repertoire likeness was no different across concordant and discordant twins, perhaps owing to restricted power.

Researchers isolated total RNA from whole blood without sorting T cells. Notes on this clonotype: Its target is unknown.

The V gene's germline CDR1 is DFQATT and CDR2 SNEGSKA (reference sequence). The CDR3 is 18 amino acids. Total RNA input per TCR library was about 3,400 ng. Using the 5' RACE reads, TCRdb records one entry per CDR3 protein without DNA. Recorded for this sample: some 90,000 distinct CDR3 sequences. This chain uses TRBV20-1 with TRBJ2-7; no DNA is available, so the TRBD2 call from TCRdb remains unchecked. What was sequenced was blood. This TCR was recovered from a human donor with ulcerative colitis or Crohn's disease, or a healthy co-twin of an affected twin (not recorded which). The chain's CDR3 is CSARGVQGSGTWTYEQYF.